Listed here are 7 T cell receptor beta chains from one sample, sequenced in a study of technical replicates of blood from a handful of donors. Here immunoSEQ multiplex PCR was the method, and the copy in TCRdb shows in-frame clones only, minus some. The sample includes about 80,000 clones, roughly nine tenths seen only once; the top ten take around 0.37%. The specimen was T cells isolated from PBMCs. The source of these receptors is a human donor in good health.

The V call is TRBV27, the J call TRBJ2-3; the match to TRBD2 covers 9 bases. Germline CDR1 is MNHEY and CDR2 is SMNVEV (reference sequence). Trimming cost V 7 bases and J 4 bases; bases outside gene matches: 12. This CDR3 has 16 residues. The CDR3 loop reads CASNLGLAGSSDTQYF. The CDR3 bases are TGTGCCAGCAATTTGGGCCTAGCGGGAAGCTCAGATACGCAGTATTTT.

The chain employs TRBV4-3 and TRBJ1-1, with unresolved D. This CDR3 has 14 amino acids. Trimming stripped 3 bases from V and 4 bases from J, with 12 bases between. Germline CDR1 and CDR2: LGHNA and YSLEER. Here the CDR3 reads CASSQGREVTEAFF. The CDR3 DNA is TGCGCCAGCAGCCAGGGGAGGGAAGTCACTGAAGCTTTCTTT.

This clone was seen a few times. This chain uses TRBV19 with TRBJ2-7; no definite D call. The germline V gene encodes CDR1 LNHDA and CDR2 SQIVND (reference sequence). V lost 1 base to trimming and J lost 2 bases, with 9 bases between them. The CDR3 has 14 amino acids. The DNA for the CDR3 is TGTGCCAGTAGTATAGGAAGAGGCCCCTACGAGCAGTACTTC. Encoded protein: CASSIGRGPYEQYF. Full variable domain (outside the CDR3, taken from reference TRBV19 and TRBJ2-7): DGGITQSPKYLFRKEGQNVTLSCEQNLNHDAMYWYRQDPGQGLRLIYYSQIVNDFQKGDIAEGYSVSREKKESFPLTVTSAQKNPTAFYLCASSIGRGPYEQYFGPGTRLTVT.

The chain employs TRBV11-2 and TRBJ2-7; D possibly corresponds to TRBD1 (5 bases). Trimming cost V 3 bases and J 4 bases, with 16 bases left between them. The CDR3 sequence is 15 residues long. Germline values: CDR1 SGHAT, CDR2 FQNNGV. Written as DNA, the CDR3 is TGTGCCAGCAGCTTCCAGGGTAGAGGCAAGTACGAGCAGTACTTC. The encoded protein is CASSFQGRGKYEQYF.

V and J are TRBV5-1 and TRBJ1-4; no definite D call. Germline CDR1 is SGHRS and CDR2 is YFSETQ. The CDR3 loop spans 13 amino acids. V lost 6 bases and J lost 7, with 13 bases in between. CDR3 sequence reads: CASKEGEREKLFF. In nucleotides, the CDR3 is TGCGCCAGCAAGGAGGGAGAACGTGAAAAACTGTTTTTT.

This clone has only one observation. This chain uses TRBV5-4 with TRBJ1-1; the match to TRBD1 covers 7 bases. Germline CDR1 reads SGHNT; CDR2 reads YYREEE (reference sequence). CDR3 length equals 15 residues. V was clipped by 4 bases and J by 4 bases; unmatched bases: 10. The CDR3 nucleotides read TGTGCCAGCAGCGATCGACAGGGTCGCGTCACTGAAGCTTTCTTT. This gives the protein CASSDRQGRVTEAFF.

The chain uses TRBV10-2 and TRBJ1-4; TRBD1 matches at 10 bases. V lost 4 bases and J lost 6; bases outside the gene matches: 5. CDR3 length: 15 amino acids. Germline V CDR1 and CDR2: WSHSY, SAAADI. DNA for the CDR3: TGCGCCAGCAGTGCCGTGGGGACAGGGGATGAAAAACTGTTTTTT. It specifies CASSAVGTGDEKLFF.